These T cell receptor beta chains were read from a single sample in a study of control samples from healthy donors and cancer patients. Generated by immunoSEQ multiplex PCR, the TCRdb table keeps only in-frame clones and is missing some. The sample gives roughly 120,000 clones, over 85% of which show up once; roughly 2.7% is in the top ten. The sequenced sample consisted of blood. The receptor source for this set is a man in his thirties or forties in good health. The conserved cysteine and the conserved F or W are not part of the CDR3 here. Fields, in order: J gene, V gene, CDR3 protein.

j_call: TRBJ1-6; v_call: TRBV27; cdr3_aa: ASRLMGDSPLH
j_call: TRBJ2-3; v_call: TRBV5-1; cdr3_aa: ASTTGQYTDTQY
j_call: TRBJ1-2; v_call: TRBV10-2; cdr3_aa: ASSENRGRYGYT
j_call: TRBJ1-5; v_call: TRBV7-8; cdr3_aa: ASSKEARNQPQH
j_call: TRBJ2-1; v_call: TRBV9; cdr3_aa: ASSVDERGIYNEQF
j_call: TRBJ2-2; v_call: TRBV28; cdr3_aa: ASSAVNTGELF
j_call: TRBJ1-5; v_call: TRBV20-1; cdr3_aa: SASTGQPQH
j_call: TRBJ2-7; v_call: TRBV5-8; cdr3_aa: ASSSNRGITSYEQY
j_call: TRBJ1-5; v_call: TRBV5-1; cdr3_aa: ASSLYEGNQPQH
j_call: TRBJ2-7; v_call: TRBV7-7; cdr3_aa: ASSFGEGATYEQY
j_call: TRBJ2-3; v_call: TRBV13; cdr3_aa: ASSLGGSSTDTQY
j_call: TRBJ1-4; v_call: TRBV3-1/TRBV3-2; cdr3_aa: ASSQGVRGNEKLF
j_call: TRBJ1-1; v_call: TRBV5-1; cdr3_aa: ASSWELQGSRDTEAF
j_call: TRBJ2-5; v_call: TRBV27; cdr3_aa: ASSLQGAGVQETQY
j_call: TRBJ2-6; v_call: TRBV5-1; cdr3_aa: ASSFRDTSSGANVLT
j_call: TRBJ2-7; v_call: TRBV5-6; cdr3_aa: ASSSEGRRAYEQY
j_call: TRBJ1-1; v_call: TRBV30; cdr3_aa: AWRPGQGNTEAF
j_call: TRBJ2-3; v_call: TRBV28; cdr3_aa: ASSPPWGRLTDTQY
j_call: TRBJ2-5; v_call: TRBV6-5; cdr3_aa: ATRPLETQY
j_call: TRBJ1-2; v_call: TRBV4-1; cdr3_aa: ASSRYTRGGYT
j_call: TRBJ1-2; v_call: TRBV30; cdr3_aa: AWRGTNYGYT
j_call: TRBJ2-1; v_call: TRBV19; cdr3_aa: ASRDRGPSYNEQF
j_call: TRBJ2-3; v_call: TRBV24-1; cdr3_aa: ATGGDGPLDTQY
j_call: TRBJ1-1; v_call: TRBV6-1; cdr3_aa: ASSEATGGGKAF
j_call: TRBJ2-7; v_call: TRBV5-6; cdr3_aa: ASSFLEGYEQY
j_call: TRBJ1-1; v_call: TRBV5-1; cdr3_aa: ASRIKPMNTEAF
j_call: TRBJ1-6; v_call: TRBV4-2; cdr3_aa: ASSLEGGSPLH
j_call: TRBJ1-3; v_call: TRBV2; cdr3_aa: ASSESKQAGNTIY
j_call: TRBJ1-4; v_call: TRBV27; cdr3_aa: AITRGDEKLF
j_call: TRBJ1-6; v_call: TRBV27; cdr3_aa: ASTSIGGQTFTLWDSPLH
j_call: TRBJ1-1; v_call: TRBV3-1/TRBV3-2; cdr3_aa: ASSHSIRNLEAF
j_call: TRBJ1-6; v_call: TRBV5-5; cdr3_aa: ASTRELGNSPLH
j_call: TRBJ2-1; v_call: TRBV5-1; cdr3_aa: ASSLGRAGADNEQF
j_call: TRBJ1-5; v_call: TRBV19; cdr3_aa: ASSIDRPAEAQPQH
j_call: TRBJ2-2; v_call: TRBV6-5; cdr3_aa: ASSLTSGVNTGELF
j_call: TRBJ2-1; v_call: TRBV21-1; cdr3_aa: ASSKSSGRYNEQF
j_call: TRBJ1-1; v_call: TRBV5-1; cdr3_aa: ASSLGGAGGTEAF
j_call: TRBJ2-7; v_call: TRBV2; cdr3_aa: ASSEVEGGPYEQY
j_call: TRBJ1-2; v_call: TRBV7-6; cdr3_aa: ASSSGTATGGYT
j_call: TRBJ1-6; v_call: TRBV5-5; cdr3_aa: ASSANAGDPYNSPLH
j_call: TRBJ2-7; v_call: TRBV6-5; cdr3_aa: ASSDDMDPYEQY
j_call: TRBJ2-2; v_call: TRBV6-4; cdr3_aa: ASRQEVHTGELF
j_call: TRBJ1-2; v_call: TRBV28; cdr3_aa: ASSFRGRGYT
j_call: TRBJ2-5; v_call: TRBV4-1; cdr3_aa: ASSQDRRSGEETQY
j_call: TRBJ1-2; v_call: TRBV4-1; cdr3_aa: ASSQALGYEGYT
j_call: TRBJ2-1; v_call: TRBV5-1; cdr3_aa: ASSSTSGGIYNEQF
j_call: TRBJ1-2; v_call: TRBV4-1; cdr3_aa: ASSQDEGGGGGYT
j_call: TRBJ1-1; v_call: TRBV6-1; cdr3_aa: ASSENPGAATEAF
j_call: TRBJ2-6; v_call: TRBV6-5; cdr3_aa: ASSTGTGRANVLT
j_call: TRBJ1-1; v_call: TRBV6-5; cdr3_aa: ASSYSRGAGTEAF